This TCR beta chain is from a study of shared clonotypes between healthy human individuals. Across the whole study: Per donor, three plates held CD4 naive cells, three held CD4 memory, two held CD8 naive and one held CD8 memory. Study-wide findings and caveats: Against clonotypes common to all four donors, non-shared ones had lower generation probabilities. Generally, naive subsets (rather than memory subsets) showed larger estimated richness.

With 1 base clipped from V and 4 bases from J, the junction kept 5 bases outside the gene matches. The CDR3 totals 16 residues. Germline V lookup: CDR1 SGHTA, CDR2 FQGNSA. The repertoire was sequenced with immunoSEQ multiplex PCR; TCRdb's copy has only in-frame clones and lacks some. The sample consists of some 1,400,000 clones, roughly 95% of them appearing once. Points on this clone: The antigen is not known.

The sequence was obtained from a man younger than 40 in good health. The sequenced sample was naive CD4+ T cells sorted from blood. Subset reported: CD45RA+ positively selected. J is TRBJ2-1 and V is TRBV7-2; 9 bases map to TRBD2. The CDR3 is CASSLDSSGIYNEQFF. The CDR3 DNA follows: TGTGCCAGCAGCTTAGACTCTAGCGGGATTTACAATGAGCAGTTCTTC.